These T cell receptor beta chains were read from a single sample in a study of blood T cell repertoires in COVID-19. Sequencing was performed with immunoSEQ multiplex PCR; in TCRdb, only in-frame clones are kept and a portion is missing. The sample contains about 140,000 clones, roughly 82% of which appear only once. Material: peripheral blood. Receptors originate from a man in his 60s with active or convalescent COVID-19. CDR3s include the opening cysteine and the closing phenylalanine or tryptophan. Fields, in order: V gene, D gene, J gene, clone size, CDR3 protein, CDR3 DNA. D genes are given only for firm matches. Some rows have no size entry. The others give once, few or many, or a class for an expanded clone.

V gene: TRBV5-4
D gene: TRBD2
J gene: TRBJ2-2
clone size: -
CDR3 protein: CASSLVVALAGGTGELFF
CDR3 DNA: TGTGCCAGCAGCTTGGTGGTGGCACTAGCGGGAGGAACCGGGGAGCTGTTTTTT

V gene: TRBV14
D gene: TRBD1
J gene: TRBJ2-7
clone size: -
CDR3 protein: CASSKTGAQVSAEQYF
CDR3 DNA: TGTGCCAGCAGCAAGACAGGGGCACAGGTATCTGCCGAGCAGTACTTC

V gene: TRBV3-1/TRBV3-2
D gene: -
J gene: TRBJ2-1
clone size: -
CDR3 protein: CASTGSGRGSYNEQFF
CDR3 DNA: TGTGCCAGTACAGGGAGCGGAAGGGGCTCCTACAATGAGCAGTTCTTC

V gene: TRBV5-1
D gene: -
J gene: TRBJ2-3
clone size: -
CDR3 protein: CASSLSVGARTDTQYF
CDR3 DNA: TGCGCCAGCAGCTTGTCTGTTGGAGCACGCACAGATACGCAGTATTTT

V gene: TRBV4-1
D gene: -
J gene: TRBJ1-1
clone size: -
CDR3 protein: CASSPPDRTNTEAFF
CDR3 DNA: TGCGCCAGCAGCCCCCCCGACAGGACCAACACTGAAGCTTTCTTT

V gene: TRBV4-1
D gene: -
J gene: TRBJ1-4
clone size: once
CDR3 protein: CASSQEVRIATNEKLFF
CDR3 DNA: TGCGCCAGCAGCCAAGAGGTCAGAATTGCAACTAATGAAAAACTGTTTTTT

V gene: TRBV7-9
D gene: -
J gene: TRBJ1-3
clone size: -
CDR3 protein: CASSLNGAGLLSGNTIYF
CDR3 DNA: TGTGCCAGCAGCTTAAATGGAGCAGGGTTGTTGTCTGGAAACACCATATATTTT

V gene: TRBV12-3/TRBV12-4
D gene: -
J gene: TRBJ2-1
clone size: once
CDR3 protein: CASVRGSYNEQFF
CDR3 DNA: TGTGCCAGCGTTAGGGGCTCCTACAATGAGCAGTTCTTC

V gene: TRBV28
D gene: TRBD2
J gene: TRBJ2-1
clone size: -
CDR3 protein: CASTTGLEFCCFF
CDR3 DNA: TGTGCCAGCACCACCGGACTAGAATTCTGTTGCTTCTTC

V gene: TRBV27
D gene: -
J gene: TRBJ1-1
clone size: -
CDR3 protein: CASSYTRNTEAFF
CDR3 DNA: TGTGCCAGCAGTTATACACGGAACACTGAAGCTTTCTTT

V gene: TRBV7-9
D gene: -
J gene: TRBJ1-1
clone size: once
CDR3 protein: CASSLYGSGSHTEAFF
CDR3 DNA: TGTGCCAGCAGCTTATATGGGTCAGGGTCCCACACTGAAGCTTTCTTT

V gene: TRBV6-5
D gene: TRBD1
J gene: TRBJ2-1
clone size: -
CDR3 protein: CASSPRDRAYNEQFF
CDR3 DNA: TGTGCCAGCAGCCCCCGGGACAGGGCCTACAATGAGCAGTTCTTC

V gene: TRBV3-1/TRBV3-2
D gene: -
J gene: TRBJ2-1
clone size: -
CDR3 protein: CASSQGQPLQVEQFF
CDR3 DNA: TGTGCCAGCAGCCAAGGACAGCCCTTACAGGTGGAGCAGTTCTTC

V gene: TRBV7-2
D gene: -
J gene: TRBJ2-6
clone size: -
CDR3 protein: CASSLRGISGANVLTF
CDR3 DNA: TGTGCCAGCAGCTTGAGGGGGATATCTGGGGCCAACGTCCTGACTTTC

V gene: TRBV24-1
D gene: -
J gene: TRBJ2-2
clone size: -
CDR3 protein: CATSDRGWVNTGELFF
CDR3 DNA: TGTGCCACCAGTGATAGGGGGTGGGTGAACACCGGGGAGCTGTTTTTT

V gene: TRBV19
D gene: -
J gene: TRBJ1-1
clone size: -
CDR3 protein: CASSGRNTEAFF
CDR3 DNA: TGTGCCAGTAGTGGCCGGAACACTGAAGCTTTCTTT

V gene: TRBV9
D gene: -
J gene: TRBJ1-6
clone size: once
CDR3 protein: CASRANNSPLHF
CDR3 DNA: TGTGCCAGCAGGGCAAATAATTCACCCCTCCACTTT

V gene: TRBV12-3/TRBV12-4
D gene: TRBD1
J gene: TRBJ1-2
clone size: once
CDR3 protein: CASRLSDRAGYTF
CDR3 DNA: TGTGCCAGCAGGCTAAGCGACAGGGCCGGATACACCTTC